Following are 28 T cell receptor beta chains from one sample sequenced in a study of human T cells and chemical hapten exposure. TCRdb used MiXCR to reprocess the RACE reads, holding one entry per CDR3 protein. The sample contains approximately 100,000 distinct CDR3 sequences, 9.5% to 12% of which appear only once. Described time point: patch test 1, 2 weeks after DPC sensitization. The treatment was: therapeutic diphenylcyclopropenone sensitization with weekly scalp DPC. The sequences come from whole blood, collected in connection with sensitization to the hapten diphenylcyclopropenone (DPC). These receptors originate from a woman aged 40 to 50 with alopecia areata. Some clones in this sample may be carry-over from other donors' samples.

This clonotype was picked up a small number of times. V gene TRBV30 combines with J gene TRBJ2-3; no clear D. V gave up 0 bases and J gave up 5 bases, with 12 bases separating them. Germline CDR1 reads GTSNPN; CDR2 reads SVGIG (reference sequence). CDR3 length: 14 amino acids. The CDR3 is CAWSVRVAKDTQYF. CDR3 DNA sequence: TGTGCCTGGAGTGTACGTGTCGCAAAAGATACGCAGTATTTT.

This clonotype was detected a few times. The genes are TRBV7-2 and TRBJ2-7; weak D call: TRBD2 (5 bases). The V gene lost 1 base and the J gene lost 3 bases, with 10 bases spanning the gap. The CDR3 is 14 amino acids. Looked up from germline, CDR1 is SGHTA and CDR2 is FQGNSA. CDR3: CASSLERQSYEQYF. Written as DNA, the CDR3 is TGTGCCAGCAGCTTAGAGCGGCAAAGCTACGAGCAGTACTTC.

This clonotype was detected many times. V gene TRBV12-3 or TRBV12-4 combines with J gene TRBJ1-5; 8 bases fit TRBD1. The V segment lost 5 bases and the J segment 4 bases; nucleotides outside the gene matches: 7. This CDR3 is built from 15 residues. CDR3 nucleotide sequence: TGTGCCAGCAGTGCCGGGGACAGGCCAAATCAGCCCCAGCATTTT. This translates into CASSAGDRPNQPQHF.

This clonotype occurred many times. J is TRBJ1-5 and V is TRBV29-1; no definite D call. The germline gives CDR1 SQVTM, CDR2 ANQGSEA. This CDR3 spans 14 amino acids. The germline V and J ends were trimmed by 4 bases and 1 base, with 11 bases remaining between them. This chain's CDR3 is CSVAAGESNQPQHF. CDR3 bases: TGCAGCGTTGCGGCGGGTGAAAGCAATCAGCCCCAGCATTTT.

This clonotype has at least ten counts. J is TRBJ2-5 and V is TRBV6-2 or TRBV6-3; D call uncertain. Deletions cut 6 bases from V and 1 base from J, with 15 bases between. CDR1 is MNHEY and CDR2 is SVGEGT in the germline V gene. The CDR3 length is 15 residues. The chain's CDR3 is CASSHGQDGQETQYF. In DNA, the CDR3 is TGTGCCAGCAGCCACGGGCAGGACGGCCAAGAGACCCAGTACTTC.

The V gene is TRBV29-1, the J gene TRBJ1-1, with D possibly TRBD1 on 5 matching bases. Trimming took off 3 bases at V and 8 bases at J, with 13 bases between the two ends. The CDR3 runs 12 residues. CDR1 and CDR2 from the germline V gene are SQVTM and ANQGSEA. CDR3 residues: CSVEEGPLEAFF. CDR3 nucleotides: TGCAGCGTTGAGGAGGGACCGCTAGAAGCTTTCTTT. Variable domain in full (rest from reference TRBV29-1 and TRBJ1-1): SAVISQKPSRDICQRGTSLTIQCQVDSQVTMMFWYRQQPGQSLTLIATANQGSEATYESGFVIDKFPISRPNLTFSTLTVSNMSPEDSSIYLCSVEEGPLEAFFGQGTRLTVV.

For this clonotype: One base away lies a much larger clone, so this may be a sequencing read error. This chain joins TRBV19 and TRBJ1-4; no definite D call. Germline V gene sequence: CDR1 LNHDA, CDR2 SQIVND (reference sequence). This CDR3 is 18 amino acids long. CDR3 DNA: TGTGCCAGTAGTATAGATCCGGGCAGGACTGCAACTAATGAAAAACCGTTTTTT. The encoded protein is CASSIDPGRTATNEKPFF. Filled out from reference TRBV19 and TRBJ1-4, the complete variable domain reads DGGITQSPKYLFRKEGQNVTLSCEQNLNHDAMYWYRQDPGQGLRLIYYSQIVNDFQKGDIAEGYSVSREKKESFPLTVTSAQKNPTAFYLCASSIDPGRTATNEKPFFGSGTQLSVL.

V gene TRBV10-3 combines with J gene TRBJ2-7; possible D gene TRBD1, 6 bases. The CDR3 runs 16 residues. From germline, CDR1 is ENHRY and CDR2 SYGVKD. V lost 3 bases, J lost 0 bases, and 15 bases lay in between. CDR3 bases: TGTGCCATCAGTGATCCTCCGGGACACACCTCCTACGAGCAGTACTTC. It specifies CAISDPPGHTSYEQYF.

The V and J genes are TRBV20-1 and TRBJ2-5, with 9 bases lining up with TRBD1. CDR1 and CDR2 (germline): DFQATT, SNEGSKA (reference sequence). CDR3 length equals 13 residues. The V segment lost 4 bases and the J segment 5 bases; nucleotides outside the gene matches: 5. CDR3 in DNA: TGCAGTGCTATCTACAGGGGGCCGGAGACCCAGTACTTC. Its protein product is CSAIYRGPETQYF.

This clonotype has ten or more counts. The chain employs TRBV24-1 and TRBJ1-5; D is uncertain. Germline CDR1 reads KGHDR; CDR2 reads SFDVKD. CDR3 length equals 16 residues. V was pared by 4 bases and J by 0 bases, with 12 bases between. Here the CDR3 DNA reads TGTGCCACCAGTGACTCCGGACGGTCTAGCAATCAGCCCCAGCATTTT. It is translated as CATSDSGRSSNQPQHF.

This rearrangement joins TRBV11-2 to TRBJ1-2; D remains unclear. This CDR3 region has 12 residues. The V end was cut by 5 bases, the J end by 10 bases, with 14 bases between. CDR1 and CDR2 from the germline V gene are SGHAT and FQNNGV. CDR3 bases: TGTGCCAGCAGCCTTCGACGAGGCTACTACACCTTC. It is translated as CASSLRRGYYTF.

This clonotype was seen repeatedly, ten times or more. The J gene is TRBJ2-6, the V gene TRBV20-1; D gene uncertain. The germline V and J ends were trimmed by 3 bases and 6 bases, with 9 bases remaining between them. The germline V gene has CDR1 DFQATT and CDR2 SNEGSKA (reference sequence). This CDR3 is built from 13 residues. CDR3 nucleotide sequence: TGCAGTGCTAGTCCCCCCGAGGCCAACGTCCTGACTTTC. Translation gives CSASPPEANVLTF.

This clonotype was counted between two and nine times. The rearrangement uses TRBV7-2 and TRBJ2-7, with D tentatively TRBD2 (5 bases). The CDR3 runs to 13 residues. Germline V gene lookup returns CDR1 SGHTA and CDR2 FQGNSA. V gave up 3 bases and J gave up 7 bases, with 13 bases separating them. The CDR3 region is CASSFVDSGEQYF. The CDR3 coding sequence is TGTGCCAGCAGCTTCGTCGACTCGGGGGAGCAGTACTTC.

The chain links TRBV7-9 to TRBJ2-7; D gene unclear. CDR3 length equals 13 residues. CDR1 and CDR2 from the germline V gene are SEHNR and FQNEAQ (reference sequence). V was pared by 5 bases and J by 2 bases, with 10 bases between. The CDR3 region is CASSPVVPYEQYF. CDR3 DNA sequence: TGTGCCAGCAGCCCAGTGGTCCCCTACGAGCAGTACTTC.

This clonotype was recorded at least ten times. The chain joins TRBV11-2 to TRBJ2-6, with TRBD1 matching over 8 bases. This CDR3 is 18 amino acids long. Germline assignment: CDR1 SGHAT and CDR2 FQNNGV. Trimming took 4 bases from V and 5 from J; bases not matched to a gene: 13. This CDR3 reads CASSSGTGTLWRANVLTF. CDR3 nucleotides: TGTGCCAGCAGCTCCGGGACAGGAACTCTCTGGAGGGCCAACGTCCTGACTTTC.

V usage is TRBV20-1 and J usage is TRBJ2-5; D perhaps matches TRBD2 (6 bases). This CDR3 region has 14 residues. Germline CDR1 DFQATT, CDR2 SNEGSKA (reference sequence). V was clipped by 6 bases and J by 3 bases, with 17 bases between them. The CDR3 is CSASVWGGEETQYF. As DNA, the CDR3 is TGCAGTGCCTCCGTGTGGGGCGGGGAAGAGACCCAGTACTTC.

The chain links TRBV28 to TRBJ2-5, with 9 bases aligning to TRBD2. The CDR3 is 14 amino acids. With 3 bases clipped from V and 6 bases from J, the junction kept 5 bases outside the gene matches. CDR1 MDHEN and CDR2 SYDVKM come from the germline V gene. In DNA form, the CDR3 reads TGTGCCAGCAGTTTGGTAGCGGGAGATAAGACCCAGTACTTC. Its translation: CASSLVAGDKTQYF.

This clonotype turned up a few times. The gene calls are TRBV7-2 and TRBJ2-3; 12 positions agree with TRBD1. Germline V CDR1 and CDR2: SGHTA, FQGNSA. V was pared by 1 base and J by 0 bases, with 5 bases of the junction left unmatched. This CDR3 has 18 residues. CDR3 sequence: CASSLGGQGASSTDTQYF. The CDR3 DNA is TGTGCCAGCAGCTTAGGGGGACAGGGGGCTTCAAGCACAGATACGCAGTATTTT.

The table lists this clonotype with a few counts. CDR3 DNA sequence: TGCGCCAGCAGCTTGGGGGGGGAACCCGGCTACACCTTC. Its translation: CASSLGGEPGYTF. The V and J genes are TRBV5-1 and TRBJ1-2, with D possibly TRBD1 on 5 matching bases. Trimming took 0 bases from V and 8 from J, leaving 11 bases between them. CDR3 length: 13 residues. Germline-derived CDR1 and CDR2 are SGHRS and YFSETQ. The full variable domain, completed using reference TRBV5-1 and TRBJ1-2, is KAGVTQTPRYLIKTRGQQVTLSCSPISGHRSVSWYQQTPGQGLQFLFEYFSETQRNKGNFPGRFSGRQFSNSRSEMNVSTLELGDSALYLCASSLGGEPGYTFGSGTRLTVV.

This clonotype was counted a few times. Here the CDR3 reads CASILDGNTEAFF. The CDR3 nucleotides read TGTGCCAGCATTCTAGACGGGAACACTGAAGCTTTCTTT. The rearrangement joins TRBV6-1 to TRBJ1-1, with D unresolved. The germline V gene has CDR1 MNHNS and CDR2 SASEGT. CDR3 length equals 13 residues. V was cut by 7 bases and J by 1 base, with 10 bases left in between.

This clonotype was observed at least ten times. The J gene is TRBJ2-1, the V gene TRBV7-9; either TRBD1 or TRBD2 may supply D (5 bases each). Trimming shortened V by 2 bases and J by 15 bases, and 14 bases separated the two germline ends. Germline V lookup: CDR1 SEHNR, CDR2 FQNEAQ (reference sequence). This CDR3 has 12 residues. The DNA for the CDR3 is TGTGCCAGCAGCTTATCTTCCGGGGCTGGGTTCTTC. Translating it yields CASSLSSGAGFF.

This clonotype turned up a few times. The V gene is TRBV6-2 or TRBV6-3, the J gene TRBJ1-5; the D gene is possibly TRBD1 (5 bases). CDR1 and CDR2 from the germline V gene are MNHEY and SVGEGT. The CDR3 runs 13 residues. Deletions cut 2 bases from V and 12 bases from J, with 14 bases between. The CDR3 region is CASSYPGPGLQHF. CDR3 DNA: TGTGCCAGCAGTTACCCGGGGCCCGGACTCCAGCATTTT.

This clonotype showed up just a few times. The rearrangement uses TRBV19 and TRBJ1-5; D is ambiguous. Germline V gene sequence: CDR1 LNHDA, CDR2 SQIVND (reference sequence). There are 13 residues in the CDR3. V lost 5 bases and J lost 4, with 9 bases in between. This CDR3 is CASSGPDNQPQHF. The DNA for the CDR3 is TGTGCCAGTAGTGGGCCGGATAATCAGCCCCAGCATTTT.

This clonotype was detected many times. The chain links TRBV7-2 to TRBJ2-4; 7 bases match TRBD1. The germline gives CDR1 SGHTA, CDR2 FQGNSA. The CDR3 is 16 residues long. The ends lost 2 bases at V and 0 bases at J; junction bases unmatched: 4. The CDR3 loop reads CASSLSGTVAKNIQYF. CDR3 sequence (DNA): TGTGCCAGCAGCTTATCTGGGACAGTAGCCAAAAACATTCAGTACTTC.

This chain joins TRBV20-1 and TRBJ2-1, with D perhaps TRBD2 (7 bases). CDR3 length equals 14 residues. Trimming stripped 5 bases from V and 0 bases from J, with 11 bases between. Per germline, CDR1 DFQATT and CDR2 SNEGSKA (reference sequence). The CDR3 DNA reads TGCAGTGCTGACGGGGGGCCCTCCTACAATGAGCAGTTCTTC. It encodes CSADGGPSYNEQFF.

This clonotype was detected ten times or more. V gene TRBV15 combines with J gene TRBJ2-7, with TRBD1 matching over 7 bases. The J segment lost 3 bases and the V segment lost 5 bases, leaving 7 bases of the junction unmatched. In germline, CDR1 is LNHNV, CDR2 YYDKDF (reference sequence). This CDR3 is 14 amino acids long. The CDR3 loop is CATSGKGQFYEQYF. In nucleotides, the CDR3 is TGTGCCACCAGCGGCAAGGGACAGTTCTACGAGCAGTACTTC.

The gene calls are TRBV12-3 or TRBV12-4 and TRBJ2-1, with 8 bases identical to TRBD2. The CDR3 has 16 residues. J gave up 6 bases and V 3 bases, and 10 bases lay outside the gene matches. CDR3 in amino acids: CASSFLPGGGLNEQFF. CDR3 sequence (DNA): TGTGCCAGCAGTTTCCTCCCGGGGGGGGGGCTCAATGAGCAGTTCTTC.

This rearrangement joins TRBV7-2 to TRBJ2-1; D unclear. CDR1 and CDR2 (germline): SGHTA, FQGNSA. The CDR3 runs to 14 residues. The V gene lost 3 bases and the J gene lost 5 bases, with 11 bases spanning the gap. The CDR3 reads CASSLVARNNEQFF. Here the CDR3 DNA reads TGTGCCAGCAGCTTGGTGGCCCGCAACAATGAGCAGTTCTTC.